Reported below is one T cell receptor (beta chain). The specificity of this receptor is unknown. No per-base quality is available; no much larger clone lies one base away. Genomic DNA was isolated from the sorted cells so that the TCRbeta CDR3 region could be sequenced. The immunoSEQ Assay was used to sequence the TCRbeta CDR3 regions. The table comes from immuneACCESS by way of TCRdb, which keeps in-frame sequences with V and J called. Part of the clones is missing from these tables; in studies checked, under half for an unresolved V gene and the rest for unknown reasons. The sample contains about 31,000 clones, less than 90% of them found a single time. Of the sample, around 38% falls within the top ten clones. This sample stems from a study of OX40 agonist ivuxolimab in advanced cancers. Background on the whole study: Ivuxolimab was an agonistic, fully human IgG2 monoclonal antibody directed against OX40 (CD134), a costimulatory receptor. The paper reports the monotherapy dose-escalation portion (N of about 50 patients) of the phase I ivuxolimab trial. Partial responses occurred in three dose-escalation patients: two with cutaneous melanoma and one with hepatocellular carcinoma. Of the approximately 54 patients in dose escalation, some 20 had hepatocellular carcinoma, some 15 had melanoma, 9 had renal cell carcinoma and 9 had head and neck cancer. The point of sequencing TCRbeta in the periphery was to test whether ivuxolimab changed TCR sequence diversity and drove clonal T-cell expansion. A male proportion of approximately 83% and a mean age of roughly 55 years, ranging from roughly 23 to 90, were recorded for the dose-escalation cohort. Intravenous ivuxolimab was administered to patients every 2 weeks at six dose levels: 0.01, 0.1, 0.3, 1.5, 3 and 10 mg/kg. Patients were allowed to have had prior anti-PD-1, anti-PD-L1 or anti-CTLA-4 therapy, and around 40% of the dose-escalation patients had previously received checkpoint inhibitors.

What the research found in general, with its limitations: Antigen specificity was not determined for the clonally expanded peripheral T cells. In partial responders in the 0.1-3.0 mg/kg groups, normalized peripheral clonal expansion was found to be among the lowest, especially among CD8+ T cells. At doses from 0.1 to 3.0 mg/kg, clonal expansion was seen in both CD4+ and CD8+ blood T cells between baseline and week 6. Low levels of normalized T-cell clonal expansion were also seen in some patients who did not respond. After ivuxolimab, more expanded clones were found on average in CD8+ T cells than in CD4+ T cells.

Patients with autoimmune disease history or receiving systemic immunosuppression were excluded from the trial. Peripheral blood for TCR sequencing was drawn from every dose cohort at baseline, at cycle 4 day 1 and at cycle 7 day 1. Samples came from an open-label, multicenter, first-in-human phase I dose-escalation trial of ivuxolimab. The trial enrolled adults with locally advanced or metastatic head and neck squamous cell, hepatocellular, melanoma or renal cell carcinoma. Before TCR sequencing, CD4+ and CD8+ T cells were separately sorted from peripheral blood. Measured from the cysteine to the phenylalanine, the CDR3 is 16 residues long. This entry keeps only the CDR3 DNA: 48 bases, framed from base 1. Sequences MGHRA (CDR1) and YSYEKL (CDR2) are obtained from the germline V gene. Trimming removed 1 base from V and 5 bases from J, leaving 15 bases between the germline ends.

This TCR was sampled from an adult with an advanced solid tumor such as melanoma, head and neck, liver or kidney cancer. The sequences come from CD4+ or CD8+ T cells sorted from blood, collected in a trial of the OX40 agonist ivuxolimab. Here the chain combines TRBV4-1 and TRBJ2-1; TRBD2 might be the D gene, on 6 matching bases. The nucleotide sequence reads TGCGCCAGCAGCCAAGTTGTTAGCGGAACCCACAATGAGCAGTTCTTC. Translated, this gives CASSQVVSGTHNEQFF.